This entry lists 21 T cell receptor beta chains sequenced from one sample in a study of blood T cell repertoires in COVID-19. Method: immunoSEQ multiplex PCR; TCRdb's copy keeps in-frame clones and lacks some. The data contain 250,000 to 350,000 clones, 70% to 90% of them singletons. Sequenced input: peripheral blood. The receptors derive from a woman in her fifties or sixties with acute or convalescent COVID-19.

This chain joins TRBV7-9 and TRBJ1-2; the D gene is possibly TRBD1 (6 bases). V lost 2 bases and J lost 4, with 17 bases in between. The CDR3 length is 16 residues. CDR1 is SEHNR and CDR2 is FQNEAQ in the germline V gene (reference sequence). For the CDR3, the DNA is TGTGCCAGCAGCTTAAGCGGGGGGGCGCGACTCTATGGCTACACCTTC. It codes for CASSLSGGARLYGYTF.

In its sample, this clone was seen once. V and J are TRBV2 and TRBJ2-5; 9 nucleotides match TRBD1. CDR3 length equals 14 residues. Germline CDR1 SNHLY, CDR2 FYNNEI. The J segment lost 7 bases and the V segment lost 6 bases, leaving 9 bases of the junction unmatched. The CDR3 is CASSLGQGFGTQYF. The CDR3 nucleotides read TGTGCCAGCAGCTTGGGACAGGGTTTCGGGACCCAGTACTTC. Looking up the rest from reference TRBV2 and TRBJ2-5 gives the full variable domain: EPEVTQTPSHQVTQMGQEVILRCVPISNHLYFYWYRQILGQKVEFLVSFYNNEISEKSEIFDDQFSVERPDGSNFTLKIRSTKLEDSAMYFCASSLGQGFGTQYFGPGTRLLVL.

V is TRBV7-2 and J is TRBJ2-7; 9 bases line up with TRBD2. This CDR3 has 16 residues. From germline, CDR1 is SGHTA and CDR2 FQGNSA. Losses at the gene ends were 1 base for V and 0 bases for J; bases not matched to a gene: 4. DNA for the CDR3: TGTGCCAGCAGCTTAGGGTTTAGCGGGAGCTCCTACGAGCAGTACTTC. It specifies CASSLGFSGSSYEQYF.

This chain connects TRBV7-3 to TRBJ2-2, with TRBD2 matching 8 bases. CDR1 is SGHTA and CDR2 is FQGTGA in the germline V gene. CDR3 length: 17 amino acids. V shed 5 bases and J 7 bases; nucleotides not matched to a gene: 15. The CDR3 region is CASSTLGTSNSYGELFF. CDR3 DNA: TGTGCCAGCAGCACACTCGGGACTAGTAACTCATACGGGGAGCTGTTTTTT.

The chain is built from TRBV18 and TRBJ1-2; D might be TRBD1 (6 bases). The ends were cut back, 5 bases at V and 2 bases at J, with 15 bases in the middle. The CDR3 length is 15 residues. Per the germline V gene, CDR1 is KGHSH and CDR2 is LQKENI. CDR3 loop: CASSASRDTNYGYTF. CDR3 DNA: TGTGCCAGCTCAGCCAGCCGGGACACAAACTATGGCTACACCTTC.

V usage is TRBV4-3 and J usage is TRBJ2-5, with a weak D call TRBD2 (6 bases). This CDR3 contains 14 residues. The germline V gene encodes CDR1 LGHNA and CDR2 YSLEER. The germline V and J ends were trimmed by 3 bases and 1 base, with 9 bases remaining between them. The CDR3 is CASSQGGIQETQYF. The DNA of the CDR3 is TGCGCCAGCAGCCAGGGAGGCATCCAAGAGACCCAGTACTTC.

The V call is TRBV11-1, the J call TRBJ1-6; maybe TRBD1 (5 bases). V was shortened by 3 bases and J by 10 bases, with 13 bases between the two germline ends. Germline CDR1 SGHAT, CDR2 FQDESV (reference sequence). This CDR3 spans 14 amino acids. In nucleotides, the CDR3 is TGTGCCAGCAGCTTTGCAGGGATCGGCTCACCCCTCCACTTT. Protein product: CASSFAGIGSPLHF.

This chain joins TRBV29-1 and TRBJ1-2, with 12 positions matching TRBD1. The J segment lost 7 bases and the V segment lost 4 bases, leaving 10 bases of the junction unmatched. Germline CDR1 SQVTM, CDR2 ANQGSEA. CDR3 length equals 15 residues. CDR3 in DNA: TGCAGCGTTGTAATACTTCCGGGACAGGGGGCTGGCTACACCTTC. Its protein product is CSVVILPGQGAGYTF.

The count of this clone is one. The chain has TRBV6-5 and TRBJ1-2; D unresolved. The length of the CDR3 is 13 residues. Trimming took 0 bases from V and 8 from J, leaving 10 bases between them. Germline lookup yields CDR1 MNHEY and CDR2 SVGAGI. CDR3 residues: CASSYSNSRGYTF. For the CDR3, the DNA is TGTGCCAGCAGTTACTCGAATTCCAGGGGCTACACCTTC.

This clone was seen only once. The genes are TRBV9 and TRBJ2-2; 9 bases fit TRBD1. J gave up 3 bases and V 0 bases, and 6 bases lay outside the gene matches. Per the germline V gene, CDR1 is SGDLS and CDR2 is YYNGEE. This CDR3 has 17 residues. The CDR3 DNA reads as TGTGCCAGCAGCGTAGAGGGACAGGGCTTTGACACCGGGGAGCTGTTTTTT. Its protein product is CASSVEGQGFDTGELFF.

The chain carries TRBV2 and TRBJ2-7; D is uncertain. Germline V CDR1 and CDR2: SNHLY, FYNNEI. V was clipped by 6 bases and J by 4 bases, with 13 bases between them. This CDR3 contains 13 residues. CDR3 protein: CASRTIVRYEQYF. In nucleotides, the CDR3 is TGTGCCAGCAGGACAATCGTACGTTACGAGCAGTACTTC.

The J gene is TRBJ2-2, the V gene TRBV6-5; D perhaps matches TRBD2 (7 bases). CDR1 is MNHEY, CDR2 SVGAGI, per germline. The V and J ends lost 8 bases and 4 bases respectively, with 17 bases between them. The CDR3 is 15 residues long. CDR3 protein: CASYDPGGATGELFF. The CDR3, as DNA: TGTGCCAGCTACGATCCTGGGGGGGCCACCGGGGAGCTGTTTTTT.

V usage is TRBV6-2 or TRBV6-3 and J usage is TRBJ1-1; D remains unclear. CDR1 MNHEY and CDR2 SVGEGT come from the germline V gene. Trimming removed 2 bases at V and 1 base at J, with 5 bases between. The CDR3 length is 13 residues. CDR3 loop: CASSYEENTEAFF. CDR3 nucleotides: TGTGCCAGCAGTTACGAGGAGAACACTGAAGCTTTCTTT.

This chain connects TRBV29-1 to TRBJ2-3; 10 bases line up with TRBD2. Germline assignment: CDR1 SQVTM and CDR2 ANQGSEA. CDR3 length: 13 residues. V lost 5 bases, J lost 5 bases, and 4 bases stayed unmatched. CDR3 sequence (DNA): TGCAGCGTTAGCGGGAGGGCCGGAGATACGCAGTATTTT. Its protein product is CSVSGRAGDTQYF.

This chain uses TRBV10-1 with TRBJ1-2, with D possibly matching TRBD1 (5 bases). The length of the CDR3 is 15 residues. V lost 8 bases, J lost 5 bases, and 21 bases lay in between. Germline V lookup: CDR1 WNHNN, CDR2 SYGVQD (reference sequence). In DNA, the CDR3 is TGCGCCAGCGAACCGAGTCCGGGGGGTAGTTATGGCTACACCTTC. It yields the protein CASEPSPGGSYGYTF.

The gene calls are TRBV5-4 and TRBJ1-6, with TRBD1 identical over 7 bases. CDR3 length: 14 residues. Germline V gene sequence: CDR1 SGHNT, CDR2 YYREEE (reference sequence). With V trimmed by 2 bases and J by 5 bases, 1 base remained unmatched. DNA for the CDR3: TGTGCCAGCAGCTTACAGGGGAATAATTCACCCCTCCACTTT. Amino acid sequence: CASSLQGNNSPLHF.

This clone was seen a single time. The chain is built from TRBV7-2 and TRBJ2-7, with 9 bases identical to TRBD2. This CDR3 is built from 14 residues. V shed 5 bases and J 3 bases; nucleotides not matched to a gene: 5. The germline V gene has CDR1 SGHTA and CDR2 FQGNSA. CDR3 residues: CASSASGAHYEQYF. The CDR3 nucleotides are TGTGCCAGCAGCGCTAGCGGGGCCCACTACGAGCAGTACTTC.

The rearrangement joins TRBV6-4 to TRBJ1-6; D uncertain. The CDR3 extends over 13 amino acids. Germline-derived CDR1 and CDR2 are MRHNA and SNTAGT. V shed 3 bases and J shed 8 bases, with 8 bases lying between them. The DNA for the CDR3 is TGTGCCAGCAGTGAGACCGGGGATTCACCCCTCCACTTT. Residues: CASSETGDSPLHF.

V is TRBV20-1 and J is TRBJ1-5; D not certain. This CDR3 comprises 15 residues. Trimming removed 3 bases at V and 0 bases at J, with 12 bases between. Germline CDR1 DFQATT, CDR2 SNEGSKA (reference sequence). CDR3 sequence (DNA): TGCAGTGCTAGTCGCGGGGTTTATAGCAATCAGCCCCAGCATTTT. It is translated as CSASRGVYSNQPQHF.

The chain employs TRBV5-1 and TRBJ1-2; D is undetermined. The CDR3 is made up of 15 amino acids. Germline lookup yields CDR1 SGHRS and CDR2 YFSETQ. Trimming pared 0 bases from V and 7 bases from J, leaving 16 bases between. The CDR3 DNA follows: TGCGCCAGCAGCTTGGAGTCCCCACTTCTCCCTGGCTACACCTTC. Translation: CASSLESPLLPGYTF.

The V and J genes are TRBV7-9 and TRBJ2-2, with TRBD2 identical over 8 bases. Unmatched junction bases numbered 2, after V lost 5 bases and J lost 0 bases. Germline V gene sequence: CDR1 SEHNR, CDR2 FQNEAQ (reference sequence). The length of the CDR3 is 15 residues. The CDR3 spells CASSISGTNTGELFF. Written as DNA, the CDR3 is TGTGCCAGCAGCATTAGCGGGACGAACACCGGGGAGCTGTTTTTT.